One sample yielded the 29 T cell receptor beta chains listed below, sequenced in a study of T cells after somatic rescue of genetic block. Measured with immunoSEQ multiplex PCR; TCRdb has only the in-frame clones, and not every one. The sample has 14,000 to 15,000 clones, around 70% seen once. The sequencing sample was made of peripheral blood mononuclear cells (PBMCs). These receptors were taken from a boy younger than 18.

The chain joins TRBV7-8 to TRBJ2-7; possibly TRBD1 for D (6 bases). This CDR3 is 15 amino acids long. Germline V gene data show CDR1 as SGHVS and CDR2 as FQNEAQ. Trimming removed 2 bases from V and 1 base from J, with 12 bases in between. CDR3 coding DNA: TGTGCCAGCAGCTTAACAGGGCAGGAGTCCTACGAGCAGTACTTC. This translates into CASSLTGQESYEQYF.

The rearrangement uses TRBV29-1 and TRBJ2-1; 7 positions agree with TRBD2. Trimming removed 7 bases from V and 1 base from J; junction bases left unmatched: 19. The CDR3 covers 18 residues. The germline gives CDR1 SQVTM, CDR2 ANQGSEA. The CDR3 sequence is CSAAGTAPTSRSYNEQFF. DNA for the CDR3: TGCAGCGCTGCCGGGACGGCCCCGACTAGCAGGTCCTACAATGAGCAGTTCTTC.

Written as DNA, the CDR3 is TGTGCCAGCAGTTTGGGACAGGGGGCGACAGATACGCAGTATTTT. This sequence encodes CASSLGQGATDTQYF. The gene calls are TRBV6-4 and TRBJ2-3; 12 positions agree with TRBD1. The CDR3 runs 15 residues. CDR1 and CDR2 (germline): MRHNA, SNTAGT. V lost 5 bases and J lost 3; bases outside the gene matches: 3.

The chain employs TRBV9 and TRBJ1-1; tentative D call: TRBD1 (5 bases). Looked up from germline, CDR1 is SGDLS and CDR2 is YYNGEE. There are 14 residues in the CDR3. Trimming took off 0 bases at V and 4 bases at J, with 10 bases between the two ends. CDR3: CASSVGTGGTEAFF. Here the CDR3 DNA reads TGTGCCAGCAGCGTAGGAACGGGGGGCACTGAAGCTTTCTTT.

This chain joins TRBV11-3 and TRBJ2-1; 9 bases line up with TRBD1. V lost 4 bases and J lost 4; bases outside the gene matches: 8. Germline V gene lookup returns CDR1 SGHNT and CDR2 YENEEA. This CDR3 has 16 residues. Here the CDR3 reads CASSSDRDRAYNEQFF. The CDR3, as DNA: TGTGCCAGCAGCTCGGACCGGGACAGGGCGTACAATGAGCAGTTCTTC.

The chain is built from TRBV6-6 and TRBJ2-2; D might be TRBD1 (6 bases). The CDR3 totals 14 residues. Germline V CDR1 and CDR2: MNHNY, SVGAGI (reference sequence). Trimming stripped 4 bases from V and 1 base from J, with 7 bases between. The CDR3 nucleotides read TGTGCCAGCAGTTCGGACAGGAACACCGGGGAGCTGTTTTTT. As protein: CASSSDRNTGELFF.

The chain employs TRBV14 and TRBJ1-2; D unclear. CDR3 size: 14 residues. V was cut by 1 base and J by 4 bases, with 10 bases left in between. In germline, CDR1 is SGHDN, CDR2 FVKESK. CDR3 nucleotides: TGTGCCAGCAGCCAAGGACCGGGGTTCTATGGCTACACCTTC. Residues: CASSQGPGFYGYTF.

The chain carries TRBV4-2 and TRBJ2-5, with TRBD1 matching 9 bases. This CDR3 comprises 16 residues. Germline V gene data show CDR1 as LGHNA and CDR2 as YNFKEQ. Trimming at V came to 4 bases and at J to 3 bases, leaving 9 bases not matched to a gene. The CDR3 loop is CASSRKADRGEETQYF. The CDR3 DNA reads as TGTGCCAGCAGCCGCAAAGCGGACAGGGGAGAAGAGACCCAGTACTTC.

CDR3 amino acids: CASSLGPGGYEQYF. In DNA form, the CDR3 reads TGTGCCAGCAGTTTAGGTCCAGGGGGGTACGAGCAGTACTTC. The J gene is TRBJ2-7, the V gene TRBV28; TRBD1 might be the D (7 bases). CDR1 MDHEN and CDR2 SYDVKM come from the germline V gene. Trimming shortened V by 2 bases and J by 4 bases, and 12 bases separated the two germline ends. This CDR3 has 14 residues.

The V and J genes are TRBV27 and TRBJ2-3; 10 bases map to TRBD2. J gave up 1 base and V 5 bases, and 9 bases lay outside the gene matches. From germline, CDR1 is MNHEY and CDR2 SMNVEV (reference sequence). This CDR3 region has 17 residues. This CDR3 reads CASSAPRTSGGTDTQYF. CDR3 bases: TGTGCCAGCAGTGCACCAAGAACTAGCGGGGGCACAGATACGCAGTATTTT.

The CDR3, as DNA: TGTGCCAGTAGTAAGGACAGGGGGAGGTACGAGCAGTACTTC. Protein sequence: CASSKDRGRYEQYF. This chain uses TRBV19 with TRBJ2-7; 10 nucleotides agree with TRBD1. This CDR3 is 14 amino acids long. V was clipped by 4 bases and J by 4 bases; unmatched bases: 4. The germline CDR1 and CDR2 sequences are LNHDA and SQIVND (reference sequence). The full variable domain, with the rest looked up from reference TRBV19 and TRBJ2-7, is DGGITQSPKYLFRKEGQNVTLSCEQNLNHDAMYWYRQDPGQGLRLIYYSQIVNDFQKGDIAEGYSVSREKKESFPLTVTSAQKNPTAFYLCASSKDRGRYEQYFGPGTRLTVT.

The CDR3 DNA is TGTGCCAGCACCTTAGCCAGGGCTGGAAACACCATATATTTT. Encoded protein: CASTLARAGNTIYF. V gene TRBV6-6 combines with J gene TRBJ1-3; perhaps TRBD1 as D (5 bases). This CDR3 region has 14 residues. V lost 7 bases to trimming and J lost 2 bases, with 12 bases between them. Germline CDR1 and CDR2: MNHNY and SVGAGI (reference sequence).

This rearrangement joins TRBV5-1 to TRBJ2-3, with D possibly being TRBD2 (5 bases). V shed 0 bases and J shed 4 bases, with 15 bases lying between them. This CDR3 has 16 amino acids. Germline loops: CDR1 SGHRS, CDR2 YFSETQ. In nucleotides, the CDR3 is TGCGCCAGCAGCTTGGCCAGTGGGAGAGCCGCAGATACGCAGTATTTT. It translates to CASSLASGRAADTQYF.

The chain has TRBV7-2 and TRBJ1-2; weak D call: TRBD1 (5 bases). CDR1 is SGHTA and CDR2 is FQGNSA in the germline V gene. The CDR3 is 12 amino acids. Trimming pared 6 bases from V and 8 bases from J, leaving 13 bases between. This CDR3 reads CASRPIPGGYTF. CDR3 coding DNA: TGTGCCAGCAGGCCAATCCCAGGGGGCTACACCTTC.

The chain is built from TRBV27 and TRBJ2-7; weak D call: TRBD2 (5 bases). V was pared by 2 bases and J by 1 base, with 12 bases between. CDR3 length: 15 amino acids. The germline V gene encodes CDR1 MNHEY and CDR2 SMNVEV (reference sequence). CDR3 residues: CASSLRASWSYEQYF. CDR3 DNA: TGTGCCAGCAGTTTAAGGGCTAGCTGGTCCTACGAGCAGTACTTC.

About this clone: At one end, the junction sequence differs from germline, possibly due to a read error. The identical CDR3 is also encoded by other nucleotide sequences in the sample. This chain links TRBV14 with TRBJ1-2; maybe TRBD1 (5 bases). This CDR3 is 15 amino acids long. Germline V gene lookup returns CDR1 SGHDN and CDR2 FVKESK. The CDR3 loop is CASSLLGGQVHGYTF. The CDR3 DNA follows: TGCGCCAGCAGCCTATTGGGGGGTCAGGTTCATGGCTACACCTTC. Full variable domain (rest looked up from reference TRBV14 and TRBJ1-2): EAGVTQFPSHSVIEKGQTVTLRCDPISGHDNLYWYRRVMGKEIKFLLHFVKESKQDESGMPNNRFLAERTGGTYSTLKVQPAELEDSGVYFCASSLLGGQVHGYTFGSGTRLTVV.

The V and J genes are TRBV28 and TRBJ1-1; D is possibly TRBD1 (5 bases). The V and J ends lost 3 bases and 0 bases respectively, with 14 bases between them. The CDR3 runs to 16 residues. Germline loops: CDR1 MDHEN, CDR2 SYDVKM. The CDR3: CASSFLGVNMNTEAFF. The CDR3 region has the DNA TGTGCCAGCAGTTTTCTGGGGGTAAACATGAACACTGAAGCTTTCTTT. Variable domain in full (rest from reference TRBV28 and TRBJ1-1): DVKVTQSSRYLVKRTGEKVFLECVQDMDHENMFWYRQDPGLGLRLIYFSYDVKMKEKGDIPEGYSVSREKKERFSLILESASTNQTSMYLCASSFLGVNMNTEAFFGQGTRLTVV.

The gene calls are TRBV9 and TRBJ2-1; TRBD2 matches at 11 bases. Germline V lookup: CDR1 SGDLS, CDR2 YYNGEE. The CDR3 covers 17 residues. Trimming at V came to 3 bases and at J to 11 bases, leaving 16 bases not matched to a gene. The CDR3 here is CASSAGQPGLAGGKQFF. CDR3 DNA: TGTGCCAGCAGCGCTGGACAACCTGGTTTAGCGGGAGGGAAGCAGTTCTTC.

The CDR3 nucleotides read TGTGCCAGCAGCTTCCGGGACAGGGGGCCGGTGGACACTGAAGCTTTCTTT. Amino acid sequence: CASSFRDRGPVDTEAFF. The rearrangement uses TRBV7-2 and TRBJ1-1; TRBD1 matches at 12 bases. V shed 3 bases and J 3 bases; nucleotides not matched to a gene: 8. The CDR3 has 17 residues. Germline CDR1 reads SGHTA; CDR2 reads FQGNSA. The full variable domain, rest sourced from reference TRBV7-2 and TRBJ1-1, is GAGVSQSPSNKVTEKGKDVELRCDPISGHTALYWYRQSLGQGLEFLIYFQGNSAPDKSGLPSDRFSAERTGGSVSTLTIQRTQQEDSAVYLCASSFRDRGPVDTEAFFGQGTRLTVV.

The rearrangement links TRBV5-1 to TRBJ2-4; D is perhaps TRBD2 (6 bases). The V end lost 0 bases, the J end lost 8 bases, and 12 bases lay between the germline ends. Germline V gene sequence: CDR1 SGHRS, CDR2 YFSETQ. This CDR3 region has 14 residues. CDR3 in amino acids: CASSLAGGADIQYF. CDR3 nucleotide sequence: TGCGCCAGCAGCTTGGCCGGGGGTGCGGACATTCAGTACTTC.

The rearrangement uses TRBV4-1 and TRBJ2-7; D unclear. The germline CDR1 and CDR2 sequences are MGHRA and YSYEKL. V was trimmed by 1 base and J by 6 bases, leaving 13 bases between them. The CDR3 is 14 residues long. CDR3 loop: CASSQVGKVAEQYF. Written as DNA, the CDR3 is TGCGCCAGCAGCCAAGTAGGGAAGGTGGCCGAGCAGTACTTC.

This clone showed up just a few times. The chain links TRBV7-9 to TRBJ2-5, with no clear D. Germline assignment: CDR1 SEHNR and CDR2 FQNEAQ (reference sequence). This CDR3 spans 14 amino acids. The ends were cut back, 5 bases at V and 0 bases at J, with 10 bases in the middle. The CDR3 nucleotides are TGTGCCAGCAGCCATCACTTGTACCAAGAGACCCAGTACTTC. Amino acid sequence: CASSHHLYQETQYF.

This chain links TRBV10-3 with TRBJ2-1, with TRBD1 identical over 11 bases. This CDR3 region has 16 residues. V shed 0 bases and J 8 bases; nucleotides not matched to a gene: 6. Germline values: CDR1 ENHRY, CDR2 SYGVKD. The CDR3 loop is CAISESGDRGFYEQFF. The CDR3, as DNA: TGTGCCATCAGTGAGTCGGGGGACAGGGGGTTCTATGAGCAGTTCTTC.

The chain links TRBV19 to TRBJ1-2; TRBD1 agrees at 9 bases. Trimming removed 4 bases from V and 0 bases from J; junction bases left unmatched: 12. Germline assignment: CDR1 LNHDA and CDR2 SQIVND (reference sequence). This CDR3 contains 18 residues. The CDR3 is CASSRFGDRGEANYGYTF. Written as DNA, the CDR3 is TGTGCCAGTAGTAGGTTTGGTGACAGGGGGGAAGCTAACTATGGCTACACCTTC.

This chain connects TRBV2 to TRBJ2-1; unclear D gene. V shed 3 bases and J shed 3 bases, with 15 bases lying between them. CDR1 is SNHLY and CDR2 is FYNNEI in the germline V gene. This CDR3 has 16 residues. This chain's CDR3 is CASSEALQRSYNEQFF. The CDR3 region has the DNA TGTGCCAGCAGTGAGGCCCTCCAGAGGAGCTACAATGAGCAGTTCTTC.

This clone was detected only once. The chain has TRBV6-6 and TRBJ2-1; perhaps TRBD2 as D (5 bases). CDR1 and CDR2 from the germline V gene are MNHNY and SVGAGI (reference sequence). This CDR3 region has 15 residues. V lost 7 bases, J lost 1 base, and 14 bases lay in between. CDR3: CASNHPGKSYNEQFF. The CDR3, as DNA: TGTGCCAGCAACCATCCGGGAAAGTCCTACAATGAGCAGTTCTTC.

This chain connects TRBV4-2 to TRBJ2-3, with TRBD2 as a possible D gene (6 bases). CDR3 length equals 17 residues. The germline V gene encodes CDR1 LGHNA and CDR2 YNFKEQ. V was pared by 0 bases and J by 1 base, with 14 bases between. The CDR3, as DNA: TGTGCCAGCAGCCAAGAATTTGCGGGGCCAGGCACAGATACGCAGTATTTT. Translation: CASSQEFAGPGTDTQYF.

The rearrangement uses TRBV18 and TRBJ1-1; TRBD1 matches 8 bases. Looked up from germline, CDR1 is KGHSH and CDR2 is LQKENI. The ends lost 3 bases at V and 0 bases at J; junction bases unmatched: 6. CDR3 size: 16 residues. The CDR3 nucleotides read TGTGCCAGCTCACCCAGGGGGCATGGGGTGAACACTGAAGCTTTCTTT. It yields the protein CASSPRGHGVNTEAFF.

This chain connects TRBV18 to TRBJ2-6; D may be TRBD1 (5 bases). CDR1 KGHSH and CDR2 LQKENI come from the germline V gene. CDR3 length: 19 amino acids. The ends were cut back, 3 bases at V and 2 bases at J, with 20 bases in the middle. Here the CDR3 reads CASSPFTLTARAGANVLTF. The CDR3 DNA reads TGTGCCAGCTCACCCTTTACGTTGACAGCCCGGGCTGGGGCCAACGTCCTGACTTTC.